Listed below are T cell receptor beta chains from one sample, sequenced in a study of blood T cell repertoires in COVID-19. Profiled with immunoSEQ multiplex PCR; TCRdb holds only in-frame clones, not every one. This sample carries about 150,000 clones, almost 85% of them seen once, and the ten largest clones take 15%. Sequencing was done on a sample of peripheral blood. The receptors were sampled from a human donor with acute or convalescent COVID-19. The donor label of this sample is uncertain. CDR3s include the opening cysteine and the closing phenylalanine or tryptophan. The D gene is left open where the match is weak. A clone size is listed for some rows: how often the clone was seen (once, few, many), or a class if it is expanded.

>-|-|TRBV30|TRBJ2-1
TGTGCCTGGAGTCCCCGGGTGCCAAATGAGCAGTTCTTC
CAWSPRVPNEQFF
>-|-|TRBV25-1|TRBJ2-5
TGTGCCAGCAGTGCGTTCAGGGGCGAGGAGACCCAGTACTTC
CASSAFRGEETQYF
>-|-|TRBV3-1/TRBV3-2|TRBJ1-4
TGTGCCAGCAGCCAAATTCCGGGAGAAAAACTGTTTTTT
CASSQIPGEKLFF
>-|TRBD1|TRBV2|TRBJ1-2
TGTGCCAGCAGGAGACAGGGGGACTATGGCTACACCTTC
CASRRQGDYGYTF
>-|TRBD1|TRBV3-1/TRBV3-2|TRBJ1-1
TGTGCCAGCAGCCCAAGGACAGGGTTCGCTGAAGCTTTCTTT
CASSPRTGFAEAFF
>-|-|TRBV19|TRBJ1-6
TGTGCCAGTAGTATGGGGGACACGTCCTATAATTCACCCCTCCACTTT
CASSMGDTSYNSPLHF
>-|-|TRBV7-9|TRBJ1-2
TGTGCCAGCAGCTTAGATACAGATCGAAGTGGCTACACCTTC
CASSLDTDRSGYTF
>-|TRBD2|TRBV6-1|TRBJ2-3
TGTGCCAGCAGTGGGCGACTAGCGGGGTACACAGATACGCAGTATTTT
CASSGRLAGYTDTQYF
>-|TRBD1|TRBV6-2/TRBV6-3|TRBJ1-5
TGTGCCAGCAGTTACTCGATTGTGGCAGGGGGCCGGCATCAGCCCCAGCATTTT
CASSYSIVAGGRHQPQHF
>-|-|TRBV5-1|TRBJ1-1
TGCGCCAGCAGTAACCAGGGGATTGAAGCTTTCTTT
CASSNQGIEAFF
>-|-|TRBV5-8|TRBJ1-4
TGTGCCAGCAGCTTGGGCAGAAGTTCAACTAATGAAAAACTGTTTTTT
CASSLGRSSTNEKLFF
>few|TRBD1|TRBV12-5|TRBJ2-7
TGTGCTAGTGGGAATTACAGGGGGCTCACCTACGAGCAGTACTTC
CASGNYRGLTYEQYF
>-|-|TRBV30|TRBJ1-6
TGTGCCTGGAGTGTACAACAGGGCTCTTCACCCCTCCACTTT
CAWSVQQGSSPLHF
>-|TRBD1|TRBV29-1|TRBJ1-5
TGCAGCGTTATCGACAGGGGCGTCAATCAGCCCCAGCATTTT
CSVIDRGVNQPQHF
>-|-|TRBV5-1|TRBJ1-4
TGCGCCAGCAGCTTGGGGACTGCTCCCAATGAAAAACTGTTTTTT
CASSLGTAPNEKLFF
>-|-|TRBV2|TRBJ2-5
TGTGCCAGCAGTGTTTTACAGGACCAAGAGACCCAGTACTTC
CASSVLQDQETQYF
>few|-|TRBV10-2|TRBJ1-5
TGCGCCAGCAGCCTCAGGGATCAGCCCCAGCATTTT
CASSLRDQPQHF
>-|-|TRBV12-3/TRBV12-4|TRBJ1-1
TGTGCCAGCAGTCCGGGAAGTTCTCGTCGGGTTTTCTTT
CASSPGSSRRVFF
>-|-|TRBV19|TRBJ1-2
TGTGCCAGTAGACGGAGACTAACCCTTACCAACTATGGCTACACCTTC
CASRRRLTLTNYGYTF
>-|-|TRBV6-5|TRBJ1-1
TGTGCCAGCAGTTATGGGGGCCGGGACACTGAAGCTTTCTTT
CASSYGGRDTEAFF
>-|-|TRBV6-5|TRBJ1-1
TGTGCCAGCAGCCCCTGGGGGGCTGAAGCTTTCTTT
CASSPWGAEAFF
>-|-|TRBV18|TRBJ1-2
TGTGCCAGCTCACCACAGGAGGGGCCTGGCTACACCTTC
CASSPQEGPGYTF
>-|-|TRBV6-5|TRBJ1-1
TGTGCCAGCAGGCGTGGCACTGAAGCTTTCTTT
CASRRGTEAFF
>once|-|TRBV7-2|TRBJ1-2
TGTGCCAGCAGCCCGCCCTTGGAGCTCTATGGCTACACCTTC
CASSPPLELYGYTF
>-|-|TRBV5-1|TRBJ1-5
TGCGCCAGCAGCTTGAACTCTAATCAGCCCCAGCATTTT
CASSLNSNQPQHF
>-|-|TRBV29-1|TRBJ1-2
TGCAGCGCTGGGGAGGGTTCTCCCTATGGCTACACCTTC
CSAGEGSPYGYTF
>-|-|TRBV12-2|TRBJ1-2
TGTGCAAGTCGCTCCTGGACAGGGGGTGGTCTCGGTGGCTACACCTTC
CASRSWTGGGLGGYTF
>-|-|TRBV3-1/TRBV3-2|TRBJ2-3
TGTGCCAGCAGCCAATACACAGATACGCAGTATTTT
CASSQYTDTQYF
>-|-|TRBV19|TRBJ1-6
TGTGCCAGTACCCCCCCGGGGGGGGGACGGTCACCCCTCCACTTT
CASTPPGGGRSPLHF
>-|TRBD1|TRBV5-1|TRBJ1-4
TGCGCCAGCAGCTCATCAGGGGGTTGGGCCCCCGAAAAACTGTTTTTT
CASSSSGGWAPEKLFF
>-|-|TRBV30|TRBJ2-7
TGTGCCATGAGTGGGACAAGTGGCTACGAGCAGTACTTC
CAMSGTSGYEQYF
>-|TRBD1|TRBV5-1|TRBJ1-5
TGCGCCAGCAGTTCGGAACAGGGGACGGGACAGCCCCAGCATTTT
CASSSEQGTGQPQHF
>many|-|TRBV3-1/TRBV3-2|TRBJ2-5
TGTGCCAGCAGCCAAGATCTACTCCCCTCCGGAGAGACCCAGTACTTC
CASSQDLLPSGETQYF
>-|-|TRBV2|TRBJ1-2
TGTGCCAGCAGTGCAACACAGATCTATGGCTACACCTTC
CASSATQIYGYTF
>-|TRBD2|TRBV10-3|TRBJ2-3
TGTGCCATCAGTGAGGCGAACCGGGACTACCATACGCAGTATTTT
CAISEANRDYHTQYF
>-|-|TRBV15|TRBJ1-6
TGTGCCACCAGCAGAGAGGGAGGAGGCAATAATTCACCCCTCCACTTT
CATSREGGGNNSPLHF
>-|-|TRBV7-2|TRBJ1-5
TGTGCCAGCAGCTTAGTAACAGGGCGCAATCAGCCCCAGCATTTT
CASSLVTGRNQPQHF
>once|-|TRBV3-1/TRBV3-2|TRBJ2-3
TGTGCCAGCAGCCATTCGGGGACTGGACGGCGGGATACGCAGTATTTT
CASSHSGTGRRDTQYF
>-|-|TRBV27|TRBJ2-3
TGTGCCAGCAGTTTATCCTTCAGCACAGATACGCAGTATTTT
CASSLSFSTDTQYF
>-|-|TRBV7-8|TRBJ2-7
TGTGCCAGCAGCTTATTGTCAGGGCCCTACGAGCAGTACTTC
CASSLLSGPYEQYF